This T cell receptor (beta chain) was documented in a study of T cell changes during pregnancy in multiple sclerosis. Here immunoSEQ multiplex PCR was the method, and the copy in TCRdb shows in-frame clones only, minus some. The data contain roughly 60,000 clones, just over 90% of them singletons. CDR1 KGHSH and CDR2 LQKENI come from the germline V gene. The V end lost 1 base, the J end lost 0 bases, and 8 bases lay between the germline ends. The CDR3 totals 15 residues. The sequence derives from a female donor with multiple sclerosis, enrolled in a pregnancy study. Sequenced material: CD4+ T cells from peripheral blood mononuclear cells, taken before pregnancy. The chain couples TRBV18 to TRBJ2-3, with D perhaps matching TRBD2 (6 bases). This chain's CDR3 is CASSPLGTSTDTQYF. The CDR3 coding sequence is TGTGCCAGCTCACCACTCGGGACTAGCACAGATACGCAGTATTTT.